The clone carrying this T cell receptor (beta chain) was found many times. The TCR beta CDR3 regions underwent amplification using RNA transcripts as the source. RT-PCR in the first round (using the HTBI primer set) targeted the TCR CDR3. TCRdb analysed the multiplex PCR reads with MiXCR anew, one entry per CDR3 protein. Of 250,000 to 300,000 distinct CDR3 sequences detected, approximately 12% appear once; the ten largest clones hold roughly 8%. This CDR3 spans 12 amino acids. V gave up 1 base and J gave up 11 bases, with 9 bases separating them. CDR1 LGHDT and CDR2 YNNKEL come from the germline V gene (reference sequence). The data are from a study of T cells in Graves' hyperthyroidism and ophthalmopathy.

Sample: blood. This rearrangement joins TRBV3-1 to TRBJ1-5; no definite D call. The receptor was isolated from a woman aged 25 to 39 with Graves' hyperthyroidism that later progressed to Graves' ophthalmopathy. The CDR3 region has the DNA TGTGCCAGCAGCCAAGGGGATACAGCCCAGCATTTT. This translates into CASSQGDTAQHF. The whole variable domain, filled in from reference TRBV3-1 and TRBJ1-5, reads DTAVSQTPKYLVTQMGNDKSIKCEQNLGHDTMYWYKQDSKKFLKIMFSYNNKELIINETVPNRFSPKSPDKAHLNLHINSLELGDSAVYFCASSQGDTAQHFGDGTRLSIL.